The clone carrying this T cell receptor (beta chain) showed up just a few times. The antigen is undetermined. The data belong to a study of beta chain features in type 1 diabetes. Study outcomes and limitations: A moderate, significant TCRB CDR3 shortening appeared in type 1 diabetes across four CD4+ subsets.

The CDR3 loop spans 14 amino acids. CDR1 SQVTM and CDR2 ANQGSEA come from the germline V gene. Trimming took off 5 bases at V and 1 base at J, with 11 bases between the two ends. The authors reverse transcribed all of the isolated RNA, so sequencing captured expressed TCRB transcripts. Only in-frame clones appear in the TCRdb table, and some are missing; sequencing was by immunoSEQ multiplex PCR. The sample records under 400,000 clones, 10% to 15% being singletons. Sequenced material: naive CD4+ T cells from blood. The sequence came from a woman in her late teens or twenties with type 1 diabetes. The V gene is TRBV29-1, the J gene TRBJ2-2, with a tentative D call TRBD2 (5 bases). The CDR3 here is CSVYRTLNTGELFF. CDR3 coding DNA: TGCAGCGTTTACCGGACTCTGAACACCGGGGAGCTGTTTTTT.